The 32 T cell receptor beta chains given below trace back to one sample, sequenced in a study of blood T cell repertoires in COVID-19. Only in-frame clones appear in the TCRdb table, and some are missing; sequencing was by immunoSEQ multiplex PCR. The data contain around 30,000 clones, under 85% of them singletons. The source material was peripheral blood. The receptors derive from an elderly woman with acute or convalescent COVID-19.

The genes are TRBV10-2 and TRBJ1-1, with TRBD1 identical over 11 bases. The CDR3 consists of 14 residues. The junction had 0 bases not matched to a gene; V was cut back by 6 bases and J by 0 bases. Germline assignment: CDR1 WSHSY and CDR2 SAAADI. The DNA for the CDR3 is TGCGCCAGCAGGGGACAGGGGGTGAACACTGAAGCTTTCTTT. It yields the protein CASRGQGVNTEAFF.

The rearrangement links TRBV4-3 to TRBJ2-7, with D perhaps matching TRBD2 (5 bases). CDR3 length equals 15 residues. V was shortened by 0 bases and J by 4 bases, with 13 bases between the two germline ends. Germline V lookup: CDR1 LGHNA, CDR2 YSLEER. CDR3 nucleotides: TGCGCCAGCAGCCAAGATTTGGGCGCGGGTTACGAGCAGTACTTC. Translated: CASSQDLGAGYEQYF.

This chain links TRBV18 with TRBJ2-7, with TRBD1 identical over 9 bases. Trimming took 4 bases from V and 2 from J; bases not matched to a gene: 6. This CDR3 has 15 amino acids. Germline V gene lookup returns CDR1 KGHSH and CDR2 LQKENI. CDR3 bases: TGTGCCAGCTCACTGGGACAGGGATTAACCTACGAGCAGTACTTC. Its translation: CASSLGQGLTYEQYF.

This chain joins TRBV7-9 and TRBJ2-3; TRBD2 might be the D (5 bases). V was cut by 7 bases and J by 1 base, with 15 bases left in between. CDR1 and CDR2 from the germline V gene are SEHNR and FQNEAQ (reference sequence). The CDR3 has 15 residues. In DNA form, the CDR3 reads TGTGCCAGCAACCTACTAGGCTACGGCACAGATACGCAGTATTTT. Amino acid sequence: CASNLLGYGTDTQYF.

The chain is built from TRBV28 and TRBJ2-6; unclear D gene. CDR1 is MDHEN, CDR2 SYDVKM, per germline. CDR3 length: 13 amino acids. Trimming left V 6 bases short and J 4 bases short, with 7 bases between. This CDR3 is CASSPSGANVLTF. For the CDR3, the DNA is TGTGCCAGCAGCCCCTCCGGGGCCAACGTCCTGACTTTC.

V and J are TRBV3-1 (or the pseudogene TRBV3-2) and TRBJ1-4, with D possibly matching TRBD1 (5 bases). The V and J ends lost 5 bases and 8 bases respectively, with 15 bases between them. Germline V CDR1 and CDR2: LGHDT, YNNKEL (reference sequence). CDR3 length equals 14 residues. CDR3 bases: TGTGCCAGCAGCACCCGGACGGAGGGGGAAAAACTGTTTTTT. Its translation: CASSTRTEGEKLFF.

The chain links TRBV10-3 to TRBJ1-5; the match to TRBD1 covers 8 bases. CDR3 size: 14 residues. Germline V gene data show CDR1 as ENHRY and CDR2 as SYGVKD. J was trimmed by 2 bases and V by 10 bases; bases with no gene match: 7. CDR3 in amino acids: CATQTGAGNQPQHF. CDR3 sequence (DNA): TGTGCCACCCAGACAGGGGCGGGCAATCAGCCCCAGCATTTT.

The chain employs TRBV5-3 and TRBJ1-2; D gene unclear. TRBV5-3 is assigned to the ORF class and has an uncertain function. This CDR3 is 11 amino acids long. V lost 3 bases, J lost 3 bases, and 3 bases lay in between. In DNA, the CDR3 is TGTGCCAGAAGCTCCGACTATGGCTACACCTTC. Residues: CARSSDYGYTF.

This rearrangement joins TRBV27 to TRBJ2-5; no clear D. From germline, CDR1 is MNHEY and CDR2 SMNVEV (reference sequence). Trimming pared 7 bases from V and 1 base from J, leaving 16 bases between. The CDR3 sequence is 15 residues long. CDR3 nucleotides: TGTGCCAGCACCCTCTTCCTCGGCGGCCAAGAGACCCAGTACTTC. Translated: CASTLFLGGQETQYF.

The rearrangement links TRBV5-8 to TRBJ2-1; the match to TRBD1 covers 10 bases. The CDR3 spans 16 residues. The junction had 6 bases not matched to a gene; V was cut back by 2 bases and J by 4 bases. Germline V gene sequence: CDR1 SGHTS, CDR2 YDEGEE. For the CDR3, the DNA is TGTGCCAGCAGCTTAAGAGACAGGGGGCTTTACAATGAGCAGTTCTTC. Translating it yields CASSLRDRGLYNEQFF.

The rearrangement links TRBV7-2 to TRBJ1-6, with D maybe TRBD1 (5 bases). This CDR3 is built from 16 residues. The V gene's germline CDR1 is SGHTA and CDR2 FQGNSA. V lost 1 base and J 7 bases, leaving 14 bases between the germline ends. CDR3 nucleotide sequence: TGTGCCAGCAGCTTAGATTCAGGGATTTGGAATTCACCCCTCCACTTT. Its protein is CASSLDSGIWNSPLHF.

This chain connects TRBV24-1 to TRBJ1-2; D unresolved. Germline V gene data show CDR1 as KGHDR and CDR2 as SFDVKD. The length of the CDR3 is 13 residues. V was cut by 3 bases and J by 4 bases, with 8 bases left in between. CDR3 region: CATSDPSLYGYTF. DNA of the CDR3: TGTGCCACCAGTGATCCGTCTCTCTATGGCTACACCTTC.

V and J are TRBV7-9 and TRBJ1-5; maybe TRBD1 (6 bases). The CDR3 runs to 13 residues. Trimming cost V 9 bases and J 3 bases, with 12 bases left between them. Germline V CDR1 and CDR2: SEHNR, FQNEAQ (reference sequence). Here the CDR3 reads CASQGGANQPQHF. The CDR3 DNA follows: TGTGCCAGTCAAGGGGGGGCCAATCAGCCCCAGCATTTT.

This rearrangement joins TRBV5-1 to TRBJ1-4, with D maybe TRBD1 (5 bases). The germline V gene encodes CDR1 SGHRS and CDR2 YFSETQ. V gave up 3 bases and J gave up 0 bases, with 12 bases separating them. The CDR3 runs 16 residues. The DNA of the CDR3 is TGCGCCAGCAGCTCTACAGGAGGGTCAACTAATGAAAAACTGTTTTTT. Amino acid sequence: CASSSTGGSTNEKLFF.

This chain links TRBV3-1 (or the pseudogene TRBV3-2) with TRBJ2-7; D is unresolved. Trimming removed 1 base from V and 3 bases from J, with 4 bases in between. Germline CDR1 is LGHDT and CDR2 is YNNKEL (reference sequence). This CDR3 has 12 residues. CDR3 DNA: TGTGCCAGCAGCCAAGCCTTCTACGAGCAGTACTTC. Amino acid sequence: CASSQAFYEQYF.

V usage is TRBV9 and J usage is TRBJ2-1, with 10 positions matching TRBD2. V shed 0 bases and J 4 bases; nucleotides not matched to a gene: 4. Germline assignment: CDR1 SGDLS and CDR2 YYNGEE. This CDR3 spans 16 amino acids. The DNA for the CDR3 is TGTGCCAGCAGCGTAGGACCTAGCGGGGGTTACAATGAGCAGTTCTTC. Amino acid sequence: CASSVGPSGGYNEQFF.

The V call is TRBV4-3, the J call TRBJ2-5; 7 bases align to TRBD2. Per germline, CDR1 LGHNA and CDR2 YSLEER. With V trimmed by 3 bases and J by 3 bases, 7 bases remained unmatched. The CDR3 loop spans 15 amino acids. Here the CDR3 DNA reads TGCGCCAGCAGCCAGGCCGGGACTATGAAAGAGACCCAGTACTTC. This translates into CASSQAGTMKETQYF.

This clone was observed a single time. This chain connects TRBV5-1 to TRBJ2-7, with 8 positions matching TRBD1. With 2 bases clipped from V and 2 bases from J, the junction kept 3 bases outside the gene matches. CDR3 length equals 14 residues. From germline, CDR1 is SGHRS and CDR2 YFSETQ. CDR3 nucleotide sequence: TGCGCCAGCAGCTTACAGGGGGGCCCCTACGAGCAGTACTTC. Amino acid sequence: CASSLQGGPYEQYF.

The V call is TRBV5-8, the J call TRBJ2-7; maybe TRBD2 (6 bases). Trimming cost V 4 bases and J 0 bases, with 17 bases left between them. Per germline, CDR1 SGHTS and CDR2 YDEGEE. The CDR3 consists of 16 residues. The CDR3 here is CASSRGGGFGSYEQYF. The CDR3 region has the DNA TGTGCCAGCAGCCGAGGTGGAGGGTTCGGCTCCTACGAGCAGTACTTC.

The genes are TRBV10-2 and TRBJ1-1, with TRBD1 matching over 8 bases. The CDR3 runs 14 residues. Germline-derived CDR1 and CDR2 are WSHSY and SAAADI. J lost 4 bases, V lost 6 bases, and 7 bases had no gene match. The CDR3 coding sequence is TGCGCCAGCAGCCTGACAGGGGTGGGCACTGAAGCTTTCTTT. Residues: CASSLTGVGTEAFF.

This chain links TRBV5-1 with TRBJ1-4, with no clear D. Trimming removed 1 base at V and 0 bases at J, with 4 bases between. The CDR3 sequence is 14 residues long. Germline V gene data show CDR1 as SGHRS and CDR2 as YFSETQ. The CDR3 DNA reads TGCGCCAGCAGCTTGCTTGCAACTAATGAAAAACTGTTTTTT. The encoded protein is CASSLLATNEKLFF.

The CDR3 reads CASSVTSGGTDTQYF. The CDR3 nucleotides are TGTGCCAGCAGCGTGACTAGCGGGGGCACAGATACGCAGTATTTT. This chain joins TRBV9 and TRBJ2-3, with TRBD2 matching 11 bases. The CDR3 contains 15 residues. Germline V gives CDR1 SGDLS, CDR2 YYNGEE. The ends lost 2 bases at V and 1 base at J; junction bases unmatched: 0. Complete variable domain (other parts from reference TRBV9 and TRBJ2-3): DSGVTQTPKHLITATGQRVTLRCSPRSGDLSVYWYQQSLDQGLQFLIQYYNGEERAKGNILERFSAQQFPDLHSELNLSSLELGDSALYFCASSVTSGGTDTQYFGPGTRLTVL.

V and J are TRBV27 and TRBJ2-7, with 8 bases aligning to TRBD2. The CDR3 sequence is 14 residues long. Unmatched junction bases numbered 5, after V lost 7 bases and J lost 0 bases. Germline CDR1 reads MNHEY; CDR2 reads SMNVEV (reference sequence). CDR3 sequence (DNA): TGTGCCAGCAAACCCAGCGGGAGCTCCTACGAGCAGTACTTC. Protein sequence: CASKPSGSSYEQYF.

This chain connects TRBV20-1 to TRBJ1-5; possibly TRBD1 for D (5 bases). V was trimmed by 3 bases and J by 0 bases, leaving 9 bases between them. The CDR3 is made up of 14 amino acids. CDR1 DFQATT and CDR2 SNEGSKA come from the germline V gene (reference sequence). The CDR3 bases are TGCAGTGCTAGTCCGGACAATAGCAATCAGCCCCAGCATTTT. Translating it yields CSASPDNSNQPQHF.

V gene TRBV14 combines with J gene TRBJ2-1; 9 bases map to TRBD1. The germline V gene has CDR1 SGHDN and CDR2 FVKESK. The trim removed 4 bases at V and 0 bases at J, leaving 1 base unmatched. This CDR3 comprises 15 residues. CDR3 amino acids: CASSRQGGSYNEQFF. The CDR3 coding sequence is TGTGCCAGCAGCCGACAGGGGGGCTCCTACAATGAGCAGTTCTTC.

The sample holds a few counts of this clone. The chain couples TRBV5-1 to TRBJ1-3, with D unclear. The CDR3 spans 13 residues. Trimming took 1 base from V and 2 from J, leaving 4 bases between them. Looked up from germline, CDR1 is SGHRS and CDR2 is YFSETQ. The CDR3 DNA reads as TGCGCCAGCAGCTTGTATGCTGGAAACACCATATATTTT. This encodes CASSLYAGNTIYF.

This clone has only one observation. The CDR3 sequence: CASSPIGGGVNEQFF. The CDR3 DNA is TGTGCCAGCAGTCCGATTGGCGGGGGGGTTAATGAGCAGTTCTTC. The chain combines TRBV28 with TRBJ2-1; 9 nucleotides line up with TRBD2. The CDR3 has 15 residues. Germline CDR1 MDHEN, CDR2 SYDVKM. V lost 5 bases and J lost 7; bases outside the gene matches: 9.

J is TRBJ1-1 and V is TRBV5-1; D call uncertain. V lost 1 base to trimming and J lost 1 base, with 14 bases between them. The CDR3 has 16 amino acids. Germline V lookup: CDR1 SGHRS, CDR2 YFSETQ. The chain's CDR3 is CASSLMQVGSNTEAFF. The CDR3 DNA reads TGCGCCAGCAGCTTGATGCAGGTGGGCTCGAACACTGAAGCTTTCTTT.

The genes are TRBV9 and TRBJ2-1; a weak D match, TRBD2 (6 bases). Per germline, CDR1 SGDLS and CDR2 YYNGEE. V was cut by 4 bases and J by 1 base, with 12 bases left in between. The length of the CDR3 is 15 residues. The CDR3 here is CASSPREKSYNEQFF. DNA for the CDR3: TGTGCCAGCAGCCCCCGGGAGAAGTCCTACAATGAGCAGTTCTTC. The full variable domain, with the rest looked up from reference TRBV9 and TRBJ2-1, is DSGVTQTPKHLITATGQRVTLRCSPRSGDLSVYWYQQSLDQGLQFLIQYYNGEERAKGNILERFSAQQFPDLHSELNLSSLELGDSALYFCASSPREKSYNEQFFGPGTRLTVL.

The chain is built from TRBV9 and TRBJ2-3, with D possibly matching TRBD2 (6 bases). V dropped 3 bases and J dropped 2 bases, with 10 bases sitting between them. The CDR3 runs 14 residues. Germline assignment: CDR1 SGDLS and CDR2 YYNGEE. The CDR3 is CASSARDSTDTQYF. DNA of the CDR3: TGTGCCAGCAGCGCACGGGACTCCACAGATACGCAGTATTTT.

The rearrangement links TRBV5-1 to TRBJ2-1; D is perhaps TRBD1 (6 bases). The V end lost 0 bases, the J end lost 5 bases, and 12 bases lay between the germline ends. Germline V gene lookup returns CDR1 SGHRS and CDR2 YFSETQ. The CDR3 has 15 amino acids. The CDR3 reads CASSLVQGWDNEQFF. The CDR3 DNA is TGCGCCAGCAGCTTGGTACAGGGTTGGGACAATGAGCAGTTCTTC.

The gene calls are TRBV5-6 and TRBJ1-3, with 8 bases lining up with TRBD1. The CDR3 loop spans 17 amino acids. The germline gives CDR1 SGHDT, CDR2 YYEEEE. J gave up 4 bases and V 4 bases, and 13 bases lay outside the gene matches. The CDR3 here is CASSPGGSRGRGNTIYF. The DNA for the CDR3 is TGTGCCAGCAGCCCGGGGGGATCCAGGGGGCGAGGAAACACCATATATTTT.